These T cell receptor beta chains were read from a single sample in a study of identifying expanded T cells in peripheral blood. Data came from immunoSEQ multiplex PCR; TCRdb stores just in-frame clones and leaves some out. This table holds more than 80,000 clones, more than 70% found once. Sequences were obtained from blood. Receptors originate from a person aged 18-69 years in good health. Each CDR3 is given without its conserved first and last residue. Fields, in order: J gene, V gene, CDR3 protein.

J gene: TRBJ2-5
V gene: TRBV5-1
CDR3 protein: ASSVGLAGGGGPETQY

J gene: TRBJ2-2
V gene: TRBV19
CDR3 protein: ASSMLGTGELF

J gene: TRBJ1-5
V gene: TRBV27
CDR3 protein: ASSLVGQPQH

J gene: TRBJ2-7
V gene: TRBV15
CDR3 protein: ATSRLQGISLDEQY

J gene: TRBJ2-1
V gene: TRBV10-1
CDR3 protein: ASSESGHNEQF

J gene: TRBJ2-1
V gene: TRBV10-1
CDR3 protein: ASSESPGLAGHNNEQF

J gene: TRBJ2-3
V gene: TRBV7-9
CDR3 protein: ASSLGLLAGVGDTQY

J gene: TRBJ2-7
V gene: TRBV28
CDR3 protein: ASYSEGTTYEQY

J gene: TRBJ2-7
V gene: TRBV4-2
CDR3 protein: ASSQPSSYEQY

J gene: TRBJ2-2
V gene: TRBV6-1
CDR3 protein: ASRRAEVRPAELF

J gene: TRBJ2-5
V gene: TRBV19
CDR3 protein: ASSGGETQY

J gene: TRBJ2-5
V gene: TRBV5-4
CDR3 protein: ASSWTGVEETQY

J gene: TRBJ1-2
V gene: TRBV6-5
CDR3 protein: ASSYSDNYGYT